This record looks at one TCR beta chain sequence and its context. Its specificity is not known. The data were taken from a study of blood T cells in healthy people across ages. Points from the study as a whole: A roughly linear age-dependent decrease characterized TCR beta diversity per million T cells. Diversity was estimated from one million T cells, and these estimates were considered underestimates.

The authors ran a second PCR of 7 to 11 cycles using a sample-barcoded 5' primer and a J-beta primer mix. TCRdb passed the 5' RACE reads through MiXCR, listing each CDR3 protein once. The sample holds 850,000 to 1,000,000 distinct CDR3 sequences; approximately 50% are singletons and the top ten take 20% to 25%. Each individual donor underwent a draw of about 9.1 milliliters of peripheral blood. The CDR3 runs 17 residues. Germline CDR1 reads SGHTA; CDR2 reads FQGNSA. With 0 bases removed from V and 1 base from J, the gap between germline ends came to 13 bases. This sequence originates from a woman aged 55-69 years in good health. The specimen sequenced was blood. The genes are TRBV7-2 and TRBJ2-4; weak D call: TRBD1 (5 bases). The CDR3 here is CASSLAVGRAAKNIQYF. CDR3 DNA sequence: TGTGCCAGCAGCTTAGCCGTAGGCAGGGCGGCCAAAAACATTCAGTACTTC. The complete variable domain, with remaining parts taken from reference TRBV7-2 and TRBJ2-4, reads GAGVSQSPSNKVTEKGKDVELRCDPISGHTALYWYRQSLGQGLEFLIYFQGNSAPDKSGLPSDRFSAERTGGSVSTLTIQRTQQEDSAVYLCASSLAVGRAAKNIQYFGAGTRLSVL.